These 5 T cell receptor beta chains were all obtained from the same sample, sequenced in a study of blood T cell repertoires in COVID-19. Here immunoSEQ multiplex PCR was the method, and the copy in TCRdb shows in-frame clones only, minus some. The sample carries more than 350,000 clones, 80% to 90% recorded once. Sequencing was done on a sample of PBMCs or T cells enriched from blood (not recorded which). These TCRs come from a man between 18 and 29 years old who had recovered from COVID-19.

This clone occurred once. The CDR3: CASSSRTGAYTYGYTF. DNA for the CDR3: TGTGCCAGCAGTTCCAGGACAGGGGCCTACACTTATGGCTACACCTTC. The gene calls are TRBV28 and TRBJ1-2; 9 bases map to TRBD1. This CDR3 has 16 residues. Germline values: CDR1 MDHEN, CDR2 SYDVKM. After removal of 4 bases from V and 5 bases from J, the junction contained 11 bases not matched to a gene.

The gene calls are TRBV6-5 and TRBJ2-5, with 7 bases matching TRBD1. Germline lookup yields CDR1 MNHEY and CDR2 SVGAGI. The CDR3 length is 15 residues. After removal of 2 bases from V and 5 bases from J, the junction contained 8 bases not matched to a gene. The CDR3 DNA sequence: TGTGCCAGCAGTTACAAGCAGGGGGAAGTGGAGACCCAGTACTTC. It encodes CASSYKQGEVETQYF.

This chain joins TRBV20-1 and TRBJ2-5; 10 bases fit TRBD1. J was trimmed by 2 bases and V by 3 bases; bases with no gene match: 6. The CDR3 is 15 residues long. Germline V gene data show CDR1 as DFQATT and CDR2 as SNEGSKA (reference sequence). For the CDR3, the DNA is TGCAGTGCTAGTTTGGGACAGGGGTCTCAAGAGACCCAGTACTTC. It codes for CSASLGQGSQETQYF.

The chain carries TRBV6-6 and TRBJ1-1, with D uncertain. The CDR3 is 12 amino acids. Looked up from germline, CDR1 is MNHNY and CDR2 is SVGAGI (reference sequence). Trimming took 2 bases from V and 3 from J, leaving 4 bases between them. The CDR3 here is CASSYRDTEAFF. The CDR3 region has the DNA TGTGCCAGCAGTTACCGAGACACTGAAGCTTTCTTT.

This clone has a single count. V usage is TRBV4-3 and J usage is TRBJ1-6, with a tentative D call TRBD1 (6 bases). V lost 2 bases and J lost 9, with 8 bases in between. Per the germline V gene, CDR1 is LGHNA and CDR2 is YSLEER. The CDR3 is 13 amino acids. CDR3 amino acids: CASSQQGSSPLHF. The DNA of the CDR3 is TGCGCCAGCAGCCAACAGGGGAGTTCACCCCTCCACTTT.